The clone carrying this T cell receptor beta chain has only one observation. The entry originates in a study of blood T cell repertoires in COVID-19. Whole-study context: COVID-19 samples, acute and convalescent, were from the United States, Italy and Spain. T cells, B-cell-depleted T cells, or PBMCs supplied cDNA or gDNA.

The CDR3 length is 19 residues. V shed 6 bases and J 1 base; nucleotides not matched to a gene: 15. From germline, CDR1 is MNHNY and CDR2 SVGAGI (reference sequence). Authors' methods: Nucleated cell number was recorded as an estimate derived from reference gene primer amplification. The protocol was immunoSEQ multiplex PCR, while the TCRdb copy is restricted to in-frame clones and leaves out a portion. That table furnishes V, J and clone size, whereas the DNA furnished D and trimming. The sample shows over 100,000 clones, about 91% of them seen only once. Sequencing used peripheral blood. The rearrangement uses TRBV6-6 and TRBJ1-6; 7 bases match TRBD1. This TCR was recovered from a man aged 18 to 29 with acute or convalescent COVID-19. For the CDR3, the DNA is TGTGCCAGCAGCTACACAGGGGTAGGTAAAACGTCCTATAATTCACCCCTCCACTTT. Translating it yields CASSYTGVGKTSYNSPLHF.